This T cell receptor beta chain was captured in a study of T cell responses to AZD1222 COVID-19 vaccine. The method was immunoSEQ multiplex PCR; TCRdb's version includes in-frame clones alone and lacks a portion of them. Here the sample spans over 85,000 clones, around 82% being singletons. Study-wide findings and caveats: Unmutated variant regions are reportedly targeted by nearly half of spike-specific TCRs.

This clone was recorded a few times. Its antigen remains unidentified. V was cut by 2 bases and J by 3 bases, with 8 bases left in between. This CDR3 comprises 14 residues. Germline lookup yields CDR1 MNHEY and CDR2 SVGEGT. The chain is built from TRBV6-2 or TRBV6-3 and TRBJ1-5; tentative D call: TRBD1 (5 bases). The sequence was obtained from an adult in good health. Here the sequenced sample was peripheral blood, taken on day 0 of AZD1222 vaccination. CDR3 sequence (DNA): TGTGCCAGCAGTTACGGGGGTTCCAATCAGCCCCAGCATTTT. Its translation is CASSYGGSNQPQHF.